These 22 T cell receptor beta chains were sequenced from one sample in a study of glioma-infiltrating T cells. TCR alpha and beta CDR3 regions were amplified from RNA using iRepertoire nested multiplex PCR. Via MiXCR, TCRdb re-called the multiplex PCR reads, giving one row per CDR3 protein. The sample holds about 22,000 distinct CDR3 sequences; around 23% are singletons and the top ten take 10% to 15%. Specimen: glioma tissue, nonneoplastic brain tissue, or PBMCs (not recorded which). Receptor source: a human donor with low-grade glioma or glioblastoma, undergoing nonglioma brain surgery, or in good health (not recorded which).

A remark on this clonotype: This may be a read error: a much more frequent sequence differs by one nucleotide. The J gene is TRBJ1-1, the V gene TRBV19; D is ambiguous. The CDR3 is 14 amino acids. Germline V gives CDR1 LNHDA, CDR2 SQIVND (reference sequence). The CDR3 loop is CDSSVNPLNTEAFF. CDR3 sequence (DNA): TGTGACAGTAGTGTAAACCCGCTGAACACTGAAGCTTTCTTT.

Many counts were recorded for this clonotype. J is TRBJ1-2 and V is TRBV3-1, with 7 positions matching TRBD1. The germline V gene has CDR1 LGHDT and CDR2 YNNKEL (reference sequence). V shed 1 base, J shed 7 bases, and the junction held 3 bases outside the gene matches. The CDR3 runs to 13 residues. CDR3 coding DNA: TGTGCCAGCAGCCAAGCAGGGGGATTTGGCTACACCTTC. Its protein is CASSQAGGFGYTF.

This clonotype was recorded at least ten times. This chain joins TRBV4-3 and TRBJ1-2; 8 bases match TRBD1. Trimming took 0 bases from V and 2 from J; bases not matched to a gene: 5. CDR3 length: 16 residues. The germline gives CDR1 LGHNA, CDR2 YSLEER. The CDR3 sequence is CASSQDRTGFNYGYTF. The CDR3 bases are TGCGCCAGCAGCCAAGATCGGACAGGGTTCAACTATGGCTACACCTTC.

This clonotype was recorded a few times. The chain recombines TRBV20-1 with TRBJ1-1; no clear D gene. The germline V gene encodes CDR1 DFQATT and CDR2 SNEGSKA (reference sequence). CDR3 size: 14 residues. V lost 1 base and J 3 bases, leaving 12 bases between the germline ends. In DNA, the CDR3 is TGCAGTGCTAGAGGTCAACAGTACCACACTGAAGCTTTCTTT. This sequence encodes CSARGQQYHTEAFF.

CDR3 nucleotide sequence: TGTGCCAGCAGTTACGGAAGAAGGGCTTCTGGGGCCAACGTCCTGACTTTC. Translating it yields CASSYGRRASGANVLTF. The V gene is TRBV6-5, the J gene TRBJ2-6, with no clear D. Per the germline V gene, CDR1 is MNHEY and CDR2 is SVGAGI. V lost 2 bases and J 1 base, leaving 12 bases between the germline ends. This CDR3 spans 17 amino acids.

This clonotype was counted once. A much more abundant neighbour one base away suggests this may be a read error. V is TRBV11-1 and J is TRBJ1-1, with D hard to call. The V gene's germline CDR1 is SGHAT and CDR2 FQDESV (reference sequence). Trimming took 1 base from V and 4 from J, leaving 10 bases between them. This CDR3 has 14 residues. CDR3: CASSLVPQITEAFF. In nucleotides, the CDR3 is TGTGCCAGCAGCTTAGTCCCCCAGATCACTGAAGCTTTCTTT.

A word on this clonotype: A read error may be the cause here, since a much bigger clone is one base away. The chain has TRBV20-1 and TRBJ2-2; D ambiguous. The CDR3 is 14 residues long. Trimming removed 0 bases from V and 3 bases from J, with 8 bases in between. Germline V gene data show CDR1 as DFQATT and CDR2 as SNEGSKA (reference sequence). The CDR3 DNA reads TGCAGTGCTAGAGATCCGGCCCACACCGGGGAGCTGTTTTTT. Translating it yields CSARDPAHTGELFF.

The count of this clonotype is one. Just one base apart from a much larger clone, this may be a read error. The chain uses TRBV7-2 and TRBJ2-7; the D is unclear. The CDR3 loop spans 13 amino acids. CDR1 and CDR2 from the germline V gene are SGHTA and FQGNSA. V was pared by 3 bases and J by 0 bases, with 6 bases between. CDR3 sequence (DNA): TGTGCCAGCAGCTTGGTTGCCTCCTACGAGCAGTACTTC. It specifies CASSLVASYEQYF.

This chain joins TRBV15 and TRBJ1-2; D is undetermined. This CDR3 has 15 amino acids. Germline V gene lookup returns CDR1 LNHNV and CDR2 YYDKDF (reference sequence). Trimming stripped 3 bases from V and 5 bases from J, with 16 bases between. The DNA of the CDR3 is TGTGCCACCAGCAGTTTCCGGGAGGAACCTTATGGCTACACCTTC. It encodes CATSSFREEPYGYTF. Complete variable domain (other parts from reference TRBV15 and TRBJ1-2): DAMVIQNPRYQVTQFGKPVTLSCSQTLNHNVMYWYQQKSSQAPKLLFHYYDKDFNNEADTPDNFQSRRPNTSFCFLDIRSPGLGDTAMYLCATSSFREEPYGYTFGSGTRLTVV.

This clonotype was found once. In DNA, the CDR3 is TGTGCCAGCGAACGGATTACCAAAAACATTCAGTACTTC. Protein: CASERITKNIQYF. V usage is TRBV11-2 and J usage is TRBJ2-4; D ambiguous. The V gene lost 8 bases and the J gene lost 2 bases, with 10 bases spanning the gap. Germline lookup yields CDR1 SGHAT and CDR2 FQNNGV. The CDR3 has 13 amino acids.

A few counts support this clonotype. For the CDR3, the DNA is TGCGCCAGCAGCCAAGATTGGGGCGGGGGGCAGCCCCAGCATTTT. Amino acid sequence: CASSQDWGGGQPQHF. The gene calls are TRBV4-1 and TRBJ1-5; a weak D match, TRBD1 (5 bases). Trimming left V 0 bases short and J 7 bases short, with 13 bases between. The CDR3 extends over 15 amino acids. The V gene's germline CDR1 is MGHRA and CDR2 YSYEKL.

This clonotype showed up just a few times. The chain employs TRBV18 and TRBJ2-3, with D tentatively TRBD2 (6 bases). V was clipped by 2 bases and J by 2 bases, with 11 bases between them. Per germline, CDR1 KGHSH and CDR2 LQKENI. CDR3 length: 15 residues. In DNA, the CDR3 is TGTGCCAGCTCACCAGCGGGACGTAACACAGATACGCAGTATTTT. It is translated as CASSPAGRNTDTQYF.

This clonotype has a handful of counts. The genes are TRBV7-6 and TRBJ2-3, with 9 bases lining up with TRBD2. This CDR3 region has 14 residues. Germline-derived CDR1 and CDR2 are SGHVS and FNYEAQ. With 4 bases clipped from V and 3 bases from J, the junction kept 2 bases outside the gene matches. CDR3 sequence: CASSYSGGTDTQYF. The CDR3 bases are TGTGCCAGCAGCTACAGCGGGGGGACAGATACGCAGTATTTT. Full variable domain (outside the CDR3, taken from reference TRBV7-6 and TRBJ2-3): GAGVSQSPRYKVTKRGQDVALRCDPISGHVSLYWYRQALGQGPEFLTYFNYEAQQDKSGLPNDRFSAERPEGSISTLTIQRTEQRDSAMYRCASSYSGGTDTQYFGPGTRLTVL.

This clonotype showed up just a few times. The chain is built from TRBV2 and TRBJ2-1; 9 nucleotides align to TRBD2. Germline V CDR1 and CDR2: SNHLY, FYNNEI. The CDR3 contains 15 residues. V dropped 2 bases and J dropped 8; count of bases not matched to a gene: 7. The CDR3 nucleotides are TGTGCCAGCAGTGAACGCGGGGGGGCCGTCGATGAGCAGTTCTTC. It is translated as CASSERGGAVDEQFF.

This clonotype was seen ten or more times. The DNA for the CDR3 is TGTGCCAGCGGAAAGACACTTCAAGAGACCCAGTACTTC. It encodes CASGKTLQETQYF. The rearrangement joins TRBV6-1 to TRBJ2-5; D is unclear. Germline loops: CDR1 MNHNS, CDR2 SASEGT. The CDR3 has 13 residues. V was cut by 8 bases and J by 2 bases, with 12 bases left in between.

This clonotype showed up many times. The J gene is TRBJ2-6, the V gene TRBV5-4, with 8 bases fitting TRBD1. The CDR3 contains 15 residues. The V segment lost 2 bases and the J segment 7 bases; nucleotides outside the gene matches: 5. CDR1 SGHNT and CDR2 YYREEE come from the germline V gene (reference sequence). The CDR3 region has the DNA TGTGCCAGCAGCTTATATGACAGGGGAGCCAACGTCCTGACTTTC. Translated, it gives CASSLYDRGANVLTF.

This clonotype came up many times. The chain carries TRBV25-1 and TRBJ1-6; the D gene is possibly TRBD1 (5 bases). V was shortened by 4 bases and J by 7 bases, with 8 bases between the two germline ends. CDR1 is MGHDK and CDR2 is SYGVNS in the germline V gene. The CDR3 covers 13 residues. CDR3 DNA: TGTGCCAGCAGTGTCAGGGAAAATTCACCCCTCCACTTT. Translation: CASSVRENSPLHF.

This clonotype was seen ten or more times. The CDR3 sequence is CASSRFGETQYF. The CDR3, as DNA: TGTGCCAGCAGTCGATTCGGGGAGACCCAGTACTTC. The chain carries TRBV27 and TRBJ2-5; D is ambiguous. From germline, CDR1 is MNHEY and CDR2 SMNVEV (reference sequence). This CDR3 spans 12 amino acids. Trimming took off 5 bases at V and 5 bases at J, with 9 bases between the two ends.

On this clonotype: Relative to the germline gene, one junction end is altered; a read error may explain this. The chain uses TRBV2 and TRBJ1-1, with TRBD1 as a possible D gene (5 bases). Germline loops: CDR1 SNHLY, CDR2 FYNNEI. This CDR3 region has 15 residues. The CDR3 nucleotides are TGTGCCAGCAGCGAAGAGGGAGGGGCTAACACTGAAGCTTTCTTT. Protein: CASSEEGGANTEAFF. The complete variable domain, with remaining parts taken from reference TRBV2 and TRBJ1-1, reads EPEVTQTPSHQVTQMGQEVILRCVPISNHLYFYWYRQILGQKVEFLVSFYNNEISEKSEIFDDQFSVERPDGSNFTLKIRSTKLEDSAMYFCASSEEGGANTEAFFGQGTRLTVV.

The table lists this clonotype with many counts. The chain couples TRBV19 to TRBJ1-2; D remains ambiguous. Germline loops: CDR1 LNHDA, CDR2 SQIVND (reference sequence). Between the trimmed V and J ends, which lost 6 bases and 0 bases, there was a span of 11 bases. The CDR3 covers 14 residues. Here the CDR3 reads CASRLDATNYGYTF. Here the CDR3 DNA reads TGTGCCAGTAGGCTAGACGCCACTAACTATGGCTACACCTTC.

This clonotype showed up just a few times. The CDR3 DNA reads TGTGCCAGCAGCCCTACCCCGAAAGGGGGCAAAGCTTTCTTT. Residues: CASSPTPKGGKAFF. This chain joins TRBV27 and TRBJ1-1; 7 bases map to TRBD1. The germline CDR1 and CDR2 sequences are MNHEY and SMNVEV (reference sequence). The junction had 13 bases not matched to a gene; V was cut back by 6 bases and J by 9 bases. The CDR3 is 14 residues long.

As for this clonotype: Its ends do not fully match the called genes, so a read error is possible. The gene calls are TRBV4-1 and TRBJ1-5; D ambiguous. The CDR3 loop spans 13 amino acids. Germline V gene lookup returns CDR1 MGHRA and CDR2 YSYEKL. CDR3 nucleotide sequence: TGCGCCAGAAGCCAAGACTTAGAGCAGCCCCAGCATTTT. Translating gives CARSQDLEQPQHF.